Detailed here is one T cell receptor (beta chain). The antigen this receptor binds is unknown. Base qualities are missing; no much larger clone stands one base away. Each collaborating institution followed its own protocols to collect whole blood in K2EDTA tubes. For TCRbeta analysis, collaborator samples were shipped as frozen whole blood, as isolated PBMCs, or as DNA extracted from either sample type. TCRbeta CDR3 regions were amplified from genomic DNA by means of the immunoSEQ Assay, a bias-controlled multiplex PCR. In the original analysis: Nucleated cell counts per sample were estimated from amplification of reference gene primers within the assay. To quantify the absolute abundance of each unique TCRbeta CDR3 rearrangement, sequence reads were collapsed and filtered. For each sample, productive Simpson clonality was calculated as the square root of Simpson's diversity index over productive rearrangements. This immuneACCESS table, as held by TCRdb, lists in-frame sequences with V and J called but not all clones. Of the missing ones, under half trace to an unresolved V gene in checked studies; the others have no known cause. The V and J calls and clone size are taken from that table; D and trimming were inferred from the DNA. This sample has about 240,000 clones in its table, and around 83% of those were observed once. Approximately 3.5% of the sample is taken by the ten largest.

These data belong to a study of blood T cell repertoires in COVID-19 (dated by TCRdb to about 2020). Looking at the study overall: The collaborator samples originated in the United States, Italy and Spain and spanned the acute and convalescent phases of COVID-19. The prospective study material was composed of cDNA or gDNA derived from T cells, B-cell-depleted T cells, or PBMCs. Deeply sampled blood TCRbeta repertoires from subjects exposed to, actively infected with, or recovered from COVID-19 were included in the dataset. The repertoires were released in a freely available public database intended as a resource for research on the immune response to SARS-CoV-2. The samples were drawn from two sources: the first 160 participants of the ongoing ImmuneRACE study, and 1,200 or so subjects contributed by 6 global collaborators. Sample metadata almost always included a de-identified subject ID, COVID-19 status, age in years and sex. Where available, HLA class I and class II types were taken from metadata supplied by the sample provider and were not determined by assay-based typing.

What the research found in general, with its limitations: How much clinical and demographic metadata was included differed by source and by participant, and the metadata was provided uncurated.

Per the germline V gene, LGHNT is the CDR1 and FRNRAP is the CDR2. The CDR3 sequence holds 19 residues, the cysteine and phenylalanine included. The sequence is cut down to CDR3 DNA, 57 bases in frame from base 1. Deletion took 0 bases off V and 0 bases off J, with a span of 20 bases between the germline ends. The sample comprised peripheral blood. The rearranged segments are TRBV12-5 and TRBJ1-1; 6 matching bases give a weak D call of TRBD1. This TCR was sampled from a woman aged 18-29 years with acute or convalescent COVID-19. The bases read TGTGCTAGTGGTTTGGTACGCAGGGGTGGTATTCGGATGAACACTGAAGCTTTCTTT. It codes for CASGLVRRGGIRMNTEAFF.